A selection of T cell receptor beta chains follows, all from one sample in a study of cytomegalovirus exposure and HLA in healthy donors. The protocol was immunoSEQ multiplex PCR, while the TCRdb copy is restricted to in-frame clones and leaves out a portion. The repertoire holds approximately 290,000 clones, with about 80% as singletons. Material: PBMCs. Receptor source: a girl aged 2-10 years in good health and CMV-seronegative. Both conserved end residues are part of each CDR3.

V gene	J gene	CDR3 protein
TRBV5-1	TRBJ2-7	CASRDSSGTISYEQYF
TRBV11-2	TRBJ2-7	CASSLDMTPEQYF
TRBV7-9	TRBJ2-3	CASSQGTGLTDTQYF
TRBV18	TRBJ2-5	CASSPTSGGAEGETQYF
TRBV11-3	TRBJ2-2	CASSLSPSEPDRDDTGELFF
TRBV5-6	TRBJ2-1	CASSLDIGVDEQFF
TRBV6-4	TRBJ2-5	CASSEQQETQYF
TRBV10-2	TRBJ1-1	CASTWATEAFF
TRBV19	TRBJ1-3	CASKLPGGNTIYF
TRBV7-9	TRBJ1-3	CASSLGQVGNTIYF
TRBV5-1	TRBJ2-7	CASSRTGIFYEQYF
TRBV5-5	TRBJ2-5	CASSNDPQGGETQYF
TRBV10-3	TRBJ1-2	CAISEWTGLYGYTF
TRBV7-6	TRBJ2-3	CASSLVQGGGTDTQYF
TRBV7-9	TRBJ1-2	CASSRQEDRALYGYTF
TRBV5-1	TRBJ2-7	CASSLSAGLGSYEQYF
TRBV5-1	TRBJ2-7	CASSYPPGQGHEQYF
TRBV2	TRBJ2-5	CASRFTGTGSQSGKTQYF
TRBV27	TRBJ2-7	CASSPGTRGYEQYF
TRBV13	TRBJ2-3	CASSSFAGSPGTQYF
TRBV4-1	TRBJ1-5	CASSVHLNQPQHF
TRBV30	TRBJ1-6	CAWSLSGGGNSPLHF
TRBV28	TRBJ2-2	CASSWWRGSGKPNTGELFF
TRBV7-9	TRBJ2-1	CASASGSNEQFF
TRBV6-1	TRBJ2-7	CASSESWRGSSYEQYF
TRBV7-9	TRBJ1-3	CASGDRVGNTIYF
TRBV9	TRBJ1-2	CASSVSPGSTNYGYTF
TRBV9	TRBJ1-6	CASSVRDRVNSPLHF
TRBV7-7	TRBJ2-7	CASSLNPSGYEQYF
TRBV18	TRBJ2-2	CASSPRQGLTGELFF
TRBV15	TRBJ2-3	CATRGDTDTQYF
TRBV10-3	TRBJ1-5	CAIRDLGNQPQHF
TRBV5-3	TRBJ1-2	CARSTDRGYGYTF
TRBV28	TRBJ2-7	CASGPHYEQYF
TRBV5-1	TRBJ1-2	CASSRGQTNYGYTF
TRBV27	NA	CASSPVGDSYEQYF
TRBV6-1	TRBJ2-5	CASSGQAGAQETQYF
TRBV2	TRBJ2-5	CASSDRVAGVETQYF
TRBV2	TRBJ2-7	CASSAIGEQYF
TRBV19	TRBJ2-7	CASSRGLAGWSAYEQYF
TRBV27	TRBJ1-5	CASSLPYSNQPQHF
TRBV7-2	TRBJ1-4	CASSPSVGGKLFF
TRBV19	TRBJ2-2	CASKTRRNTGELFF
TRBV27	TRBJ2-7	CASSPIAPAFPEQYF
TRBV28	TRBJ1-2	CASSIQGGYGYTF
TRBV4-2	NA	CASSQERDRGHAGSYEQYF
TRBV11-3	TRBJ2-7	CASSLGSGDAYEQYF